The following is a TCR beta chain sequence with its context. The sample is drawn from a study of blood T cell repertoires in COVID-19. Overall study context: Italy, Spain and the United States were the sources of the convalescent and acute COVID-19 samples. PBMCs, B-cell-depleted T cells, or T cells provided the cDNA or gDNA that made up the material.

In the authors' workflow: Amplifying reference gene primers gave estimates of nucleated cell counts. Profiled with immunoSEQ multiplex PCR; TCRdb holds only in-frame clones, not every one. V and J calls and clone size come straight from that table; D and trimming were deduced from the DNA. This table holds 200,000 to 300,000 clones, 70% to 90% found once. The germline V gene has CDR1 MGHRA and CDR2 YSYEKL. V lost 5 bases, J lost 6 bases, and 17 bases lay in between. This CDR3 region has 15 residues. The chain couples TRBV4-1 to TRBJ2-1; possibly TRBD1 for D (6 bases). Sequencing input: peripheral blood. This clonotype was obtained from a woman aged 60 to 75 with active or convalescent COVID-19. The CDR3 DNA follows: TGCGCCAGCAGCATCCGGGACAAGAGGGTCAATGAGCAGTTCTTC. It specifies CASSIRDKRVNEQFF.